This T cell receptor (beta chain) was identified in a study of T cells in Graves' hyperthyroidism and ophthalmopathy. Whole-study context: Initial diagnosis, before any treatment, was when peripheral blood was collected.

This CDR3 contains 14 residues. Germline-derived CDR1 and CDR2 are LGHDT and YNNKEL (reference sequence). Between the trimmed V and J ends, which lost 0 bases and 7 bases, there was a span of 11 bases. This clonotype was seen ten or more times. Its antigen is undetermined. Points from the study as a whole: In the blood, most expanded thyroid clonotypes above 0.001 appeared as well. Model output signaled ophthalmopathy a median approximately 6 months ahead of onset.

Amplification yielded TCR beta CDR3 regions, with RNA transcripts as the source. The TCR CDR3 first-round RT-PCR relied on the HTBI primer set. TCRdb redid the calling of the multiplex PCR reads with MiXCR, one entry per CDR3 protein. Of about 500,000 distinct CDR3 sequences listed, about 16% were seen once; the top ten hold approximately 30%. This TCR came from a woman aged 25 to 39 with Graves' ophthalmopathy. The sample taken for sequencing was blood. The gene calls are TRBV3-1 and TRBJ2-3; D is perhaps TRBD2 (5 bases). CDR3 DNA sequence: TGTGCCAGCAGCCAAGATATTCGGGAAAATACGCAGTATTTT. Encoded protein: CASSQDIRENTQYF.